Presented here are 31 T cell receptor beta chains from one specimen sequenced in a study of PD-L1 blockade in urothelial cancer. Using immunoSEQ multiplex PCR, the repertoire was profiled, and TCRdb retains in-frame clones only, with some absent. The data show 60,000 to 70,000 clones, about four fifths seen once. Time point indicated: pretreatment peripheral blood. The source was PBMCs, collected around atezolizumab (anti-PD-L1) treatment. These receptors were taken from a man aged 65-85 years with urothelial cancer.

The chain recombines TRBV18 with TRBJ1-1, with a possible D match to TRBD1 (6 bases). The CDR3 runs to 15 residues. CDR1 and CDR2 from the germline V gene are KGHSH and LQKENI. V lost 3 bases, J lost 0 bases, and 11 bases lay in between. The CDR3 sequence is CASSPPDSLNTEAFF. The CDR3 bases are TGTGCCAGCTCACCCCCGGACAGCCTGAACACTGAAGCTTTCTTT.

This chain links TRBV6-1 with TRBJ1-1, with 8 bases identical to TRBD1. The V gene's germline CDR1 is MNHNS and CDR2 SASEGT. V dropped 6 bases and J dropped 1; count of bases not matched to a gene: 4. The CDR3 loop spans 14 amino acids. The CDR3 sequence: CASRRQGRNTEAFF. In DNA, the CDR3 is TGTGCCAGCAGGAGACAGGGGCGGAACACTGAAGCTTTCTTT.

The chain employs TRBV29-1 and TRBJ2-7; 10 bases align to TRBD1. V shed 4 bases, J shed 6 bases, and the junction held 6 bases outside the gene matches. Germline loops: CDR1 SQVTM, CDR2 ANQGSEA. This CDR3 has 13 residues. CDR3 in DNA: TGCAGCGTTGGAGAGACAGGGGGCGGCGAGCAGTACTTC. Translated, it gives CSVGETGGGEQYF.

The rearrangement joins TRBV4-2 to TRBJ1-4; a possible D gene is TRBD1 (6 bases). Germline V gene sequence: CDR1 LGHNA, CDR2 YNFKEQ. Trimming took 0 bases from V and 11 from J, leaving 10 bases between them. This CDR3 is 13 amino acids long. The CDR3 sequence is CASSQDRGSKLFF. DNA for the CDR3: TGTGCCAGCAGCCAAGATAGGGGGTCTAAACTGTTTTTT.

The table lists this clone with a count of one. The rearrangement uses TRBV6-1 and TRBJ2-1; D unresolved. The V gene lost 4 bases and the J gene lost 3 bases, with 13 bases spanning the gap. Germline CDR1 and CDR2: MNHNS and SASEGT. This CDR3 comprises 15 residues. This chain's CDR3 is CASSGRQTLYNEQFF. The CDR3 DNA reads TGTGCCAGCAGTGGACGACAAACCCTCTACAATGAGCAGTTCTTC.

This clone came up a few times. The chain joins TRBV20-1 to TRBJ2-5; D not resolved. V was shortened by 3 bases and J by 2 bases, with 4 bases between the two germline ends. The CDR3 loop spans 11 amino acids. Germline values: CDR1 DFQATT, CDR2 SNEGSKA (reference sequence). The CDR3 nucleotides read TGCAGTGCTAGCGGGCAAGAGACCCAGTACTTC. Its translation: CSASGQETQYF.

As concerns this clone: One end of the junction is discordant with germline, which a read error may explain. V is TRBV2 and J is TRBJ2-3, with D possibly being TRBD2 (6 bases). The CDR3 runs to 13 residues. Germline values: CDR1 SNHLY, CDR2 FYNNEI. CDR3 region: CASSEREEDVGNF. The CDR3 DNA follows: TGTGCCAGCAGTGAAAGGGAGGAGGACGTAGGCAACTTT.

The genes are TRBV7-6 and TRBJ2-1; possible D gene TRBD1, 6 bases. Trimming cost V 0 bases and J 1 base, with 16 bases left between them. Germline V lookup: CDR1 SGHVS, CDR2 FNYEAQ. The CDR3 consists of 18 residues. In DNA, the CDR3 is TGTGCCAGCAGCTTAGCTTTGGGGGCCAGGGGATCCTACAATGAGCAGTTCTTC. Encoded protein: CASSLALGARGSYNEQFF.

A few counts support this clone. This sequence joins TRBV4-1 and TRBJ2-5; D call uncertain. V shed 0 bases and J shed 5 bases, with 10 bases lying between them. Germline V lookup: CDR1 MGHRA, CDR2 YSYEKL. There are 14 residues in the CDR3. The CDR3 coding sequence is TGCGCCAGCAGCCAAGATTTCGGGTATGAGACCCAGTACTTC. Residues: CASSQDFGYETQYF.

This chain joins TRBV5-1 and TRBJ1-2, with TRBD1 identical over 7 bases. The CDR3 loop spans 16 amino acids. Germline V gene lookup returns CDR1 SGHRS and CDR2 YFSETQ. V shed 0 bases and J 4 bases; nucleotides not matched to a gene: 9. The CDR3 reads CASSLGQGGGSYGYTF. CDR3 bases: TGCGCCAGCAGCTTGGGACAGGGCGGAGGGAGCTATGGCTACACCTTC.

V is TRBV29-1 and J is TRBJ2-2, with 10 bases identical to TRBD1. This CDR3 has 19 amino acids. Germline CDR1 is SQVTM and CDR2 is ANQGSEA. V was pared by 4 bases and J by 5 bases, with 19 bases of the junction left unmatched. The CDR3 DNA follows: TGCAGCGTTGTCGTCGGGCGGTGGTACGGGACAGGGGATACCGGGGAGCTGTTTTTT. It is translated as CSVVVGRWYGTGDTGELFF.

The rearrangement uses TRBV5-5 and TRBJ1-2, with D hard to call. Germline V gene lookup returns CDR1 SGHKS and CDR2 YYEKEE (reference sequence). This CDR3 comprises 14 residues. The V gene lost 5 bases and the J gene lost 1 base, with 12 bases spanning the gap. As DNA, the CDR3 is TGTGCCAGCAGATTTGACACGAATAACTATGGCTACACCTTC. Its protein is CASRFDTNNYGYTF.

The chain links TRBV2 to TRBJ1-2; no firm D call. Looked up from germline, CDR1 is SNHLY and CDR2 is FYNNEI. Deletions cut 5 bases from V and 4 bases from J, with 8 bases between. The CDR3 totals 12 residues. CDR3 in amino acids: CASSLQSYGYTF. Written as DNA, the CDR3 is TGTGCCAGCAGTCTACAGAGCTATGGCTACACCTTC.

This clone was found a few times. The chain joins TRBV19 to TRBJ2-7; weak D call: TRBD2 (5 bases). Germline CDR1 reads LNHDA; CDR2 reads SQIVND (reference sequence). V was cut by 0 bases and J by 5 bases, with 8 bases left in between. This CDR3 is 13 amino acids long. CDR3 DNA: TGTGCCAGTAGTATAGAACTAGACCACGAGCAGTACTTC. Amino acids: CASSIELDHEQYF.

This clone was seen a few times. The rearrangement uses TRBV11-1 and TRBJ2-7; TRBD1 matches at 10 bases. The CDR3 totals 16 residues. In germline, CDR1 is SGHAT, CDR2 FQDESV (reference sequence). The ends lost 4 bases at V and 2 bases at J; junction bases unmatched: 8. The chain's CDR3 is CASSSTGTGVAYEQYF. In nucleotides, the CDR3 is TGTGCCAGCAGCTCCACCGGGACAGGGGTAGCCTACGAGCAGTACTTC.

The V gene is TRBV10-3, the J gene TRBJ2-1; TRBD1 aligns across 12 bases. CDR3 size: 15 residues. The J segment lost 9 bases and the V segment lost 3 bases, leaving 6 bases of the junction unmatched. Germline V gene sequence: CDR1 ENHRY, CDR2 SYGVKD. Here the CDR3 DNA reads TGTGCCATCAGTGATCGGGACAGGGGGCGCAGTGAGCAGTTCTTC. It encodes CAISDRDRGRSEQFF.

This chain uses TRBV7-6 with TRBJ2-5; a possible D gene is TRBD2 (6 bases). The CDR3 loop spans 12 amino acids. Germline V CDR1 and CDR2: SGHVS, FNYEAQ. CDR3 sequence: CASGGIQETQYF. The CDR3 DNA is TGTGCTTCCGGGGGTATTCAAGAGACCCAGTACTTC.

In DNA form, the CDR3 reads TGTGCCAGCAGCTTACTCGGGACAGACCACAATGAGCAGTTCTTC. Protein: CASSLLGTDHNEQFF. V gene TRBV7-6 combines with J gene TRBJ2-1; TRBD1 matches at 7 bases. The V and J ends lost 2 bases and 5 bases, in that order; junction bases with no gene match: 6. CDR3 length: 15 residues. In germline, CDR1 is SGHVS, CDR2 FNYEAQ. The full variable domain, its missing parts supplied by reference TRBV7-6 and TRBJ2-1, is GAGVSQSPRYKVTKRGQDVALRCDPISGHVSLYWYRQALGQGPEFLTYFNYEAQQDKSGLPNDRFSAERPEGSISTLTIQRTEQRDSAMYRCASSLLGTDHNEQFFGPGTRLTVL.

This chain links TRBV27 with TRBJ2-1, with 9 bases lining up with TRBD1. The CDR3 is 16 residues long. Germline V lookup: CDR1 MNHEY, CDR2 SMNVEV (reference sequence). The V and J ends lost 6 bases and 3 bases, in that order; junction bases with no gene match: 9. The CDR3 coding sequence is TGTGCCAGCAGATCATCCTCGACAGGGGGCTACAATGAGCAGTTCTTC. Amino acid sequence: CASRSSSTGGYNEQFF.

This chain uses TRBV7-6 with TRBJ2-1, with unresolved D. Germline lookup yields CDR1 SGHVS and CDR2 FNYEAQ. Between the trimmed V and J ends, which lost 2 bases and 0 bases, there was a span of 8 bases. CDR3 length: 15 amino acids. CDR3 nucleotides: TGTGCCAGCAGCTTACGGAGAACCTCCTACAATGAGCAGTTCTTC. Protein: CASSLRRTSYNEQFF. Supplemented by reference TRBV7-6 and TRBJ2-1, the full variable domain reads GAGVSQSPRYKVTKRGQDVALRCDPISGHVSLYWYRQALGQGPEFLTYFNYEAQQDKSGLPNDRFSAERPEGSISTLTIQRTEQRDSAMYRCASSLRRTSYNEQFFGPGTRLTVL.

The chain recombines TRBV5-4 with TRBJ2-5, with 7 bases matching TRBD1. CDR1 is SGHNT, CDR2 YYREEE, per germline (reference sequence). The CDR3 is made up of 16 amino acids. Losses at the gene ends were 2 bases for V and 0 bases for J; bases not matched to a gene: 7. CDR3 loop: CASSLGQAQYQETQYF. The DNA of the CDR3 is TGTGCCAGCAGCTTAGGACAGGCACAGTACCAAGAGACCCAGTACTTC.

The chain recombines TRBV18 with TRBJ2-7, with D hard to call. The CDR3 contains 15 residues. Germline V CDR1 and CDR2: KGHSH, LQKENI. V gave up 0 bases and J gave up 1 base, with 10 bases separating them. The CDR3 here is CASSPPTPGSYEQYF. The CDR3 DNA reads TGTGCCAGCTCACCACCGACACCAGGTTCCTACGAGCAGTACTTC.

The CDR3 region has the DNA TGTGCCAGCAGTTTGGGACTAGCGGGCCCCACAGATACGCAGTATTTT. Its protein is CASSLGLAGPTDTQYF. This sequence joins TRBV27 and TRBJ2-3; the match to TRBD2 covers 12 bases. Germline V gene data show CDR1 as MNHEY and CDR2 as SMNVEV (reference sequence). This CDR3 has 16 amino acids. J lost 2 bases, V lost 3 bases, and 3 bases had no gene match.

This chain uses TRBV19 with TRBJ1-1; possibly TRBD1 for D (6 bases). Per the germline V gene, CDR1 is LNHDA and CDR2 is SQIVND (reference sequence). V lost 4 bases, J lost 4 bases, and 13 bases lay in between. The CDR3 extends over 14 amino acids. CDR3: CASSTTTGSTEAFF. The CDR3 nucleotides are TGTGCCAGTAGTACCACCACAGGGAGCACTGAAGCTTTCTTT.

This chain links TRBV7-8 with TRBJ2-1; 9 bases match TRBD2. Germline V lookup: CDR1 SGHVS, CDR2 FQNEAQ. This CDR3 comprises 11 residues. The CDR3 sequence: CVTSGYNEQFF. The CDR3 DNA is TGTGTGACTAGCGGATACAATGAGCAGTTCTTC.

The chain is built from TRBV15 and TRBJ2-7; the match to TRBD2 covers 10 bases. The CDR3 extends over 15 amino acids. V lost 1 base and J lost 4; bases outside the gene matches: 4. In germline, CDR1 is LNHNV, CDR2 YYDKDF (reference sequence). The CDR3 here is CATSRVTSGIYEQYF. The CDR3 region has the DNA TGTGCCACCAGCAGAGTTACTAGCGGGATATACGAGCAGTACTTC.

This chain links TRBV6-1 with TRBJ2-7; 7 bases match TRBD2. This CDR3 is 15 amino acids long. The germline V gene has CDR1 MNHNS and CDR2 SASEGT. The V and J ends lost 3 bases and 5 bases, in that order; junction bases with no gene match: 10. The CDR3 coding sequence is TGTGCCAGCAGTGAGGGTGCGGGAGTTTTGGACGAGCAGTACTTC. This translates into CASSEGAGVLDEQYF.

This chain joins TRBV6-1 and TRBJ1-1; 9 nucleotides line up with TRBD1. This CDR3 has 17 amino acids. The junction had 13 bases not matched to a gene; V was cut back by 4 bases and J by 4 bases. Germline values: CDR1 MNHNS, CDR2 SASEGT. CDR3 nucleotides: TGTGCCAGCAGTGCCCCAGGGACAGGGCGGGAAGGCACTGAAGCTTTCTTT. Its protein is CASSAPGTGREGTEAFF.

The chain has TRBV30 and TRBJ2-1, with 7 bases that match TRBD1. Germline trimming cut 3 bases from V and 6 bases from J; bases unmatched to any gene: 11. Per the germline V gene, CDR1 is GTSNPN and CDR2 is SVGIG (reference sequence). The CDR3 is made up of 15 amino acids. The CDR3 DNA is TGTGCCTGGAGGACCCGGGACAGAGTCCTCAATGAGCAGTTCTTC. It translates to CAWRTRDRVLNEQFF.

This clone occurred a few times. The J gene is TRBJ2-1, the V gene TRBV11-2, with TRBD2 matching 8 bases. CDR3 length: 17 amino acids. Germline CDR1 reads SGHAT; CDR2 reads FQNNGV. J lost 4 bases, V lost 0 bases, and 8 bases had no gene match. CDR3 sequence (DNA): TGTGCCAGCAGCTTAGATCCCAGCGGGAGTTTTTACAATGAGCAGTTCTTC. It is translated as CASSLDPSGSFYNEQFF.

This chain links TRBV6-1 with TRBJ2-5, with a possible D match to TRBD1 (6 bases). V lost 4 bases, J lost 3 bases, and 12 bases lay in between. Germline V lookup: CDR1 MNHNS, CDR2 SASEGT. This CDR3 has 14 residues. CDR3: CASSVWTAKETQYF. The CDR3 DNA reads as TGTGCCAGCAGTGTTTGGACAGCTAAAGAGACCCAGTACTTC.